The 18 T cell receptor beta chains presented below share a single source sample, sequenced in a study of blood T cell repertoires in COVID-19. Here immunoSEQ multiplex PCR was the method, and the copy in TCRdb shows in-frame clones only, minus some. In the table there are a few hundred thousand clones, around 85% of which are singletons. Sequenced material: peripheral blood. These receptors were obtained from a woman aged 18-35 years with acute or convalescent COVID-19.

The count of this clone is one. The rearrangement joins TRBV5-5 to TRBJ1-5; TRBD1 aligns across 9 bases. Per the germline V gene, CDR1 is SGHKS and CDR2 is YYEKEE (reference sequence). V shed 3 bases, J shed 5 bases, and the junction held 9 bases outside the gene matches. This CDR3 spans 16 amino acids. CDR3 region: CASSWVLRDRDQPQHF. DNA of the CDR3: TGTGCCAGCAGCTGGGTTTTGAGGGACAGGGATCAGCCCCAGCATTTT.

V is TRBV4-2 and J is TRBJ1-5; 12 nucleotides line up with TRBD1. The CDR3 extends over 16 amino acids. Trimming cost V 2 bases and J 5 bases; bases outside gene matches: 4. Germline-derived CDR1 and CDR2 are LGHNA and YNFKEQ. The CDR3 DNA reads TGTGCCAGCAGCCAACTGGGACAGGGGGCCGATCAGCCCCAGCATTTT. Its translation is CASSQLGQGADQPQHF.

The CDR3 region has the DNA TGTGCCAGTACCTCTAAACTGAGCTCCTATAATTCACCCCTCCACTTT. It yields the protein CASTSKLSSYNSPLHF. J is TRBJ1-6 and V is TRBV19; D is unclear. The CDR3 runs 16 residues. V lost 7 bases and J lost 0, with 13 bases in between. The germline CDR1 and CDR2 sequences are LNHDA and SQIVND (reference sequence).

The gene calls are TRBV6-2 or TRBV6-3 and TRBJ2-1, with 10 bases lining up with TRBD2. The V gene's germline CDR1 is MNHEY and CDR2 SVGEGT. Losses at the gene ends were 2 bases for V and 10 bases for J; bases not matched to a gene: 17. CDR3 length: 18 residues. CDR3 nucleotides: TGTGCCAGCAGTTACGGTCCCGGGACTAGCGACGGGCTCGGGGAGCAGTTCTTC. It yields the protein CASSYGPGTSDGLGEQFF.

This chain uses TRBV9 with TRBJ2-1; D remains ambiguous. Per the germline V gene, CDR1 is SGDLS and CDR2 is YYNGEE. V was cut by 4 bases and J by 0 bases, with 11 bases left in between. The CDR3 loop spans 15 amino acids. The CDR3 protein is CASSPSWSSYNEQFF. The CDR3 DNA sequence: TGTGCCAGCAGCCCAAGTTGGAGCTCCTACAATGAGCAGTTCTTC.

The chain is built from TRBV7-9 and TRBJ2-7; 10 positions agree with TRBD2. V was pared by 1 base and J by 5 bases, with 5 bases of the junction left unmatched. CDR3 length: 15 amino acids. Germline CDR1 SEHNR, CDR2 FQNEAQ (reference sequence). The CDR3 region is CASSLVLAGVHEQYF. Here the CDR3 DNA reads TGTGCCAGCAGCTTAGTCCTAGCGGGGGTCCACGAGCAGTACTTC.

The chain joins TRBV19 to TRBJ2-3; 8 nucleotides align to TRBD1. This CDR3 spans 15 amino acids. Germline V CDR1 and CDR2: LNHDA, SQIVND (reference sequence). V lost 3 bases to trimming and J lost 4 bases; unmatched junction nucleotides: 6. The CDR3: CASSIGQGRADTQYF. The CDR3 bases are TGTGCCAGTAGTATTGGACAGGGTCGAGCAGATACGCAGTATTTT.

The V call is TRBV5-4, the J call TRBJ1-1; tentative D call: TRBD1 (5 bases). Trimming stripped 0 bases from V and 5 bases from J, with 17 bases between. This CDR3 comprises 16 residues. Germline values: CDR1 SGHNT, CDR2 YYREEE (reference sequence). The CDR3 sequence: CASSLDPGPGRTEAFF. The CDR3 nucleotides read TGTGCCAGCAGCTTGGACCCGGGACCCGGGAGGACTGAAGCTTTCTTT.

The V call is TRBV7-8, the J call TRBJ1-5; perhaps TRBD1 as D (5 bases). V dropped 1 base and J dropped 4 bases, with 20 bases sitting between them. The CDR3 runs to 18 residues. Germline CDR1 SGHVS, CDR2 FQNEAQ. This chain's CDR3 is CASSLEGLEGLGNQPQHF. CDR3 DNA sequence: TGTGCCAGCAGCTTAGAGGGCTTGGAGGGGCTTGGGAATCAGCCCCAGCATTTT.

The rearrangement joins TRBV11-2 to TRBJ2-2; a weak D match, TRBD1 (5 bases). Germline V gene data show CDR1 as SGHAT and CDR2 as FQNNGV. This CDR3 is 15 amino acids long. Trimming stripped 6 bases from V and 6 bases from J, with 17 bases between. Here the CDR3 reads CASRQLKGRAGELFF. The CDR3, as DNA: TGTGCCAGCAGACAGTTGAAGGGGCGAGCCGGGGAGCTGTTTTTT.

The V gene is TRBV29-1, the J gene TRBJ2-7, with TRBD1 as a possible D gene (5 bases). In germline, CDR1 is SQVTM, CDR2 ANQGSEA. Trimming shortened V by 5 bases and J by 2 bases, and 13 bases separated the two germline ends. The CDR3 has 13 residues. Written as DNA, the CDR3 is TGCAGCGTTTGGCAGGGTCTCGCCTACGAGCAGTACTTC. Protein: CSVWQGLAYEQYF.

The chain joins TRBV9 to TRBJ2-1; maybe TRBD2 (6 bases). The germline V and J ends were trimmed by 6 bases and 0 bases, with 10 bases remaining between them. Germline CDR1 reads SGDLS; CDR2 reads YYNGEE. This CDR3 is built from 14 residues. The CDR3 reads CASTSGLSYNEQFF. CDR3 bases: TGTGCCAGCACCTCGGGACTCTCCTACAATGAGCAGTTCTTC.

The J gene is TRBJ1-1, the V gene TRBV28; no clear D gene. The CDR3 is made up of 10 amino acids. V lost 6 bases, J lost 6 bases, and 5 bases lay in between. CDR1 is MDHEN, CDR2 SYDVKM, per germline. The CDR3 nucleotides read TGTGCCAGCAGAAGCTCTGAAGCTTTCTTT. Its translation: CASRSSEAFF.

The rearrangement links TRBV2 to TRBJ2-1; 12 nucleotides line up with TRBD2. The junction had 9 bases not matched to a gene; V was cut back by 5 bases and J by 7 bases. Germline values: CDR1 SNHLY, CDR2 FYNNEI. This CDR3 has 16 residues. The DNA of the CDR3 is TGTGCCAGCAGTCCACGGGCTAGCGGGGGGGTGAATGAGCAGTTCTTC. It encodes CASSPRASGGVNEQFF.

This clone came up many times. The rearrangement uses TRBV24-1 and TRBJ2-1; 8 nucleotides match TRBD2. V lost 3 bases and J lost 1; bases outside the gene matches: 1. The CDR3 extends over 15 amino acids. In germline, CDR1 is KGHDR, CDR2 SFDVKD. The CDR3 DNA sequence: TGTGCCACCAGTGATGGGACTAGATCCTACAATGAGCAGTTCTTC. This encodes CATSDGTRSYNEQFF.

This chain links TRBV5-4 with TRBJ2-1, with TRBD2 matching 13 bases. V lost 4 bases, J lost 7 bases, and 2 bases stayed unmatched. The length of the CDR3 is 14 residues. Germline CDR1 is SGHNT and CDR2 is YYREEE (reference sequence). CDR3 nucleotide sequence: TGTGCCAGCAGCCCGACTAGCGGGGGGAATGAGCAGTTCTTC. Translating it yields CASSPTSGGNEQFF.

The genes are TRBV6-6 and TRBJ2-1; D is unclear. The CDR3 is 13 amino acids. V lost 2 bases, J lost 4 bases, and 6 bases lay in between. Per germline, CDR1 MNHNY and CDR2 SVGAGI (reference sequence). CDR3 sequence (DNA): TGTGCCAGCAGTTACGCAACTTACAATGAGCAGTTCTTC. Protein sequence: CASSYATYNEQFF.

CDR3 coding DNA: TGCAGCGTAGCACCGGGACTAGCGGGAGTTAATGAGCAGTTCTTC. Residues: CSVAPGLAGVNEQFF. This chain links TRBV29-1 with TRBJ2-1; 14 positions agree with TRBD2. The CDR3 runs 15 residues. Germline V lookup: CDR1 SQVTM, CDR2 ANQGSEA. After removal of 6 bases from V and 7 bases from J, the junction contained 8 bases not matched to a gene.